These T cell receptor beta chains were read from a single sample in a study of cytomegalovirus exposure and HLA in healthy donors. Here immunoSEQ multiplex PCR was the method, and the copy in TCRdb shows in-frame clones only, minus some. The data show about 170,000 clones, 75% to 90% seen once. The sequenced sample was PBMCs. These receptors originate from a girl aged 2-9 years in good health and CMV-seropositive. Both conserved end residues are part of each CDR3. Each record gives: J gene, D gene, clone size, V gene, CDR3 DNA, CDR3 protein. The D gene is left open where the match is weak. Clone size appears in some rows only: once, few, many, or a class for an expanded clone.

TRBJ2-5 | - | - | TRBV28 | TGTGCCAGCAGTTTTATGGGAGCAGACAGGACCCAAGAGACCCAGTACTTC | CASSFMGADRTQETQYF
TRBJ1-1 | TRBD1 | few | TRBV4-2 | TGTGCCAGCAGCCAAGATCCACAGGGGTACACTGAAGCTTTCTTT | CASSQDPQGYTEAFF
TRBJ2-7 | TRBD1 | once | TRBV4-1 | TGCGCCAGCAGCCAAGATACGCAGGGGGCGGCTTACGAGCAGTACTTC | CASSQDTQGAAYEQYF
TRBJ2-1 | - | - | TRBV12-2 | TGTGCAAGTCGCTTAGTCGATATCCGGAGCTCCTACAATGAGCAGTTCTTC | CASRLVDIRSSYNEQFF
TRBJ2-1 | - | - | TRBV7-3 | TGTGCCAGCAGCTCAGGATACGGGGATGAGCAGTTCTTC | CASSSGYGDEQFF
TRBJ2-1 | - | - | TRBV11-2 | TGTGCCAGCAGCTTAGTTTCGGGGTACAATGAGCAGTTCTTC | CASSLVSGYNEQFF
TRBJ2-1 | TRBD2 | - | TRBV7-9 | TGTGCCAGCAGGCTAGCGGGAGGATGGTACAATGAGCAGTTCTTC | CASRLAGGWYNEQFF
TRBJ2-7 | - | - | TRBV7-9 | TGTGCCAGCAGCTCCCGGGACACCTTCGAGCAGTACTTC | CASSSRDTFEQYF
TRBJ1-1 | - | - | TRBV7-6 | TGTGCCAGCAGCCCTCTCCCGAACACTGAAGCTTTCTTT | CASSPLPNTEAFF
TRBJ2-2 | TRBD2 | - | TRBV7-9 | TGTGCCAGCATCCCCTCGACTAGCGGGGTCGGGGAGCTGTTTTTT | CASIPSTSGVGELFF
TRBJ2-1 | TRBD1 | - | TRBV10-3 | TGTGCCATCAGGGGATTCGGGACAGGGATCAATGAGCAGTTCTTC | CAIRGFGTGINEQFF
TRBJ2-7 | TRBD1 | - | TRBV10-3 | TGTGCCATCAAGAGGCAGGGGGCAAACTACGAGCAGTACTTC | CAIKRQGANYEQYF
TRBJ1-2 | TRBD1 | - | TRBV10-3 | TGTGCCATCAGTAGACAGGGGGCGGACTATGGCTACACCTTC | CAISRQGADYGYTF
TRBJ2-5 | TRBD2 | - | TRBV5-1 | TGCGCCAGCAGCAGAACGGGACTAGCGGGAACCCGTGGAGAGACCCAGTACTTC | CASSRTGLAGTRGETQYF
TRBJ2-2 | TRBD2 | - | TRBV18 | TGTGCCAGCTCATTGGGACTAGCGGGAGAGGAGGAGCTGTTTTTT | CASSLGLAGEEELFF
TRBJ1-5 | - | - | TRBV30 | TGTGCCTGGAGCCGACGGGATCAGCCCCAGCATTTT | CAWSRRDQPQHF
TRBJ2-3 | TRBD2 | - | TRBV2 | TGTGCCAGCAGCCCCCCTTCGAGCGGGAGTACTACGCAGTATTTT | CASSPPSSGSTTQYF
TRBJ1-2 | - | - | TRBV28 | TGTGCCAGCAGTTTCAAACCATGGCTCAACTATGGCTACACCTTC | CASSFKPWLNYGYTF
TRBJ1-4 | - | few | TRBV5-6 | TGTGCCAGTTTCGGGAGACCGAAAGACGGTGAAAAACTGTTTTTT | CASFGRPKDGEKLFF
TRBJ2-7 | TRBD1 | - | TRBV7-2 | TGTGCCAGCAGCTTAGGGTCGACAGGGTGGACCTACGAGCAGTACTTC | CASSLGSTGWTYEQYF
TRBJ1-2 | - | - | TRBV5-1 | TGCGCCAGCAATCCAGACAGCGCTAACTATGGCTACACCTTC | CASNPDSANYGYTF
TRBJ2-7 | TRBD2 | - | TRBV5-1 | TGCGCCAGCAGTCGCATAAGCGGGAGTGTCTCCTACGAGCAGTACTTC | CASSRISGSVSYEQYF